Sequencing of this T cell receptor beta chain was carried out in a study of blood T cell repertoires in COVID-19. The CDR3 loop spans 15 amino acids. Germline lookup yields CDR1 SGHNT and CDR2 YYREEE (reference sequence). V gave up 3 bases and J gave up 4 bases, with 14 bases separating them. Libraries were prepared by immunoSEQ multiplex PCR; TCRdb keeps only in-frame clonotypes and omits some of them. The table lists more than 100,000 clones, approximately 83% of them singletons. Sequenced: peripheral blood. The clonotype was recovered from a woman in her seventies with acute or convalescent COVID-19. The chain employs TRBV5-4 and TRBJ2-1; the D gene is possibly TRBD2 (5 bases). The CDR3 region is CASSSRAGPYNEQFF. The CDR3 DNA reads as TGTGCCAGCAGCTCTCGGGCGGGTCCTTACAATGAGCAGTTCTTC. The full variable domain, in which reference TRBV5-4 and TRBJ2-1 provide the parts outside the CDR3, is ETGVTQSPTHLIKTRGQQVTLRCSSQSGHNTVSWYQQALGQGPQFIFQYYREEENGRGNFPPRFSGLQFPNYSSELNVNALELDDSALYLCASSSRAGPYNEQFFGPGTRLTVL.